The present TCR beta chain was sequenced within a study of Graves' ophthalmopathy and Graves' hyperthyroidism. The authors amplified TCR beta CDR3 regions from RNA transcripts. The authors performed first-round RT-PCR with HTBI primers and then a second-round multiplex PCR. TCRdb used MiXCR to reprocess the multiplex PCR reads, holding one entry per CDR3 protein. Of almost 750,000 distinct CDR3 sequences listed, 35% to 50% are singletons. V was cut by 1 base and J by 7 bases, with 8 bases left in between. CDR3 length equals 13 residues. Germline V gene data show CDR1 as SGHRS and CDR2 as YFSETQ. V usage is TRBV5-1 and J usage is TRBJ1-4, with D possibly TRBD1 on 6 matching bases. The TCR sequence derives from an adult man with Graves' ophthalmopathy. Sequenced sample: peripheral blood. CDR3 amino acids: CASSLSGAEKLFF. Here the CDR3 DNA reads TGCGCCAGCAGCTTGTCAGGGGCTGAAAAACTGTTTTTT.